This T cell receptor (beta chain) was sequenced in a study of cytomegalovirus exposure and HLA in healthy donors. Vbeta (60) and Jbeta (13) primers were used in the PCR. Generated by immunoSEQ multiplex PCR, the TCRdb table keeps only in-frame clones and is missing some. This sample carries approximately 150,000 clones, over 60% of them seen once, and the ten largest clones take 5% to 8%. This CDR3 region has 15 residues. Germline V CDR1 and CDR2: MNHEY, SMNVEV (reference sequence). The V gene lost 8 bases and the J gene lost 3 bases, with 20 bases spanning the gap. This TCR was sampled from a man in his forties or fifties in good health and CMV-seropositive. The rearrangement links TRBV27 to TRBJ2-7; TRBD1 might be the D (6 bases). Sequencing was carried out using PBMCs. The CDR3 region is CASRRLEDSNYEQYF. The CDR3 DNA sequence: TGTGCCAGCCGCCGTCTCGAGGACAGCAACTACGAGCAGTACTTC.